The TCR beta chain described here comes from a study of cytomegalovirus exposure and HLA in healthy donors. Overall study findings and caveats: Using the classifier, cytomegalovirus status was reportedly diagnosed with high specificity and sensitivity. Several of the most significant clusters appeared, in a later analysis, to be linked to common viral pathogens.

Primers for the PCR totalled 60 Vbeta and 13 Jbeta. Clones were read by immunoSEQ multiplex PCR, and TCRdb kept only the in-frame ones, dropping some. The data hold 60,000 to 75,000 clones, with roughly 69% observed a single time. Germline CDR1 SGHAT, CDR2 FQNNGV. The CDR3 totals 12 residues. In regard to this clone: Its antigen remains unidentified. Its ends do not fully match the called genes, so a read error is possible.

The receptor was derived from a woman aged 50 to 60 in good health and CMV-seronegative. The genes are TRBV11-2 and TRBJ2-7; 7 bases align to TRBD1. Sequencing was carried out using PBMCs. The CDR3 DNA sequence: TGTGCCAGCAGCTTACCCGAGGGGGCCCTTACATTC. The encoded protein is CASSLPEGALTF.